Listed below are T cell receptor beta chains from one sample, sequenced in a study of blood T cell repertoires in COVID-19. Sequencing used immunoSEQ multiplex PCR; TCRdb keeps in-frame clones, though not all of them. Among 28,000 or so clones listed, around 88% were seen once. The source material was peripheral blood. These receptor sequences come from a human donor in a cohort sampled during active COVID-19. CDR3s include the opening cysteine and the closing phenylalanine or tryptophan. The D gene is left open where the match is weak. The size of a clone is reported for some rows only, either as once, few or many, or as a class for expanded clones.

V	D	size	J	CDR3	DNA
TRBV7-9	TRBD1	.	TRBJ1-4	CASSLRTGGREKLFF	TGTGCCAGCAGCTTAAGGACAGGGGGCAGAGAAAAACTGTTTTTT
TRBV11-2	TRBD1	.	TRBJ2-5	CASSWTGGTQETQYF	TGTGCCAGCAGTTGGACAGGGGGCACACAAGAGACCCAGTACTTC
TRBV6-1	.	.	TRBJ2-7	CASSVSGEVLSYEQYF	TGTGCCAGCAGTGTCTCCGGGGAGGTACTCTCCTACGAGCAGTACTTC
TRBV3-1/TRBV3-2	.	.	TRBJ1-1	CASSRQTGSEAFF	TGTGCCAGCAGTCGTCAGACTGGATCTGAAGCTTTCTTT
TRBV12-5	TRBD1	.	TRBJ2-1	CASAQTGSSYNEQFF	TGTGCTAGTGCCCAGACAGGGAGCTCCTACAATGAGCAGTTCTTC
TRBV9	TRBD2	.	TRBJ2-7	CASSEGLAGEQYF	TGTGCCAGCAGCGAGGGTCTAGCGGGGGAGCAGTACTTC
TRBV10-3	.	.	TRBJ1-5	CAISEAAGGNQPQHF	TGTGCCATCAGTGAGGCGGCAGGGGGCAATCAGCCCCAGCATTTT
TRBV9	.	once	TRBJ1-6	CASSVGQAGNSPLHF	TGTGCCAGCAGCGTAGGACAGGCAGGGAATTCACCCCTCCACTTT
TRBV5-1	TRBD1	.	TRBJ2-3	CASSLDRVGTDTQYF	TGCGCCAGCAGCCTCGACAGGGTGGGCACAGATACGCAGTATTTT
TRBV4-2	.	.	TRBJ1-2	CASSQDLAENYGYTF	TGTGCCAGCAGCCAAGATTTGGCGGAGAACTATGGCTACACCTTC
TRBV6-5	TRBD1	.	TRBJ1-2	CASSPTGQGAYGYTF	TGTGCCAGCAGCCCAACGGGACAGGGGGCGTATGGCTACACCTTC
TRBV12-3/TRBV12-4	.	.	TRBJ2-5	CASSQAETQYF	TGTGCCAGCAGTCAGGCGGAGACCCAGTACTTC
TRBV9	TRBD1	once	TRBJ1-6	CASSVGSRQGGNSPLHF	TGTGCCAGCAGCGTAGGGTCCCGACAGGGAGGAAATTCACCCCTCCACTTT
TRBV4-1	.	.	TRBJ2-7	CASSQATAVAYEQYF	TGCGCCAGCAGCCAGGCAACCGCCGTCGCCTACGAGCAGTACTTC
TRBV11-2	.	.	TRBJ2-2	CASSPAGGTPGLIF	TGTGCCAGCAGCCCGGCAGGGGGGACACCGGGGCTTATTTTT
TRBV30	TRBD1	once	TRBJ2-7	CAWSRQGDEQYF	TGTGCCTGGAGCAGACAGGGTGACGAGCAGTACTTC
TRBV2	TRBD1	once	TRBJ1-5	CASSEWTGSQPQHF	TGTGCCAGCAGTGAGTGGACAGGGAGTCAGCCCCAGCATTTT
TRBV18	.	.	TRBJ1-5	CASSPGQSNQPQHF	TGTGCCAGCTCACCAGGGCAGAGCAATCAGCCCCAGCATTTT
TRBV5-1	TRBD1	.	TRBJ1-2	CASSSDRMDGYTF	TGCGCCAGCAGCTCGGACAGGATGGACGGCTACACCTTC
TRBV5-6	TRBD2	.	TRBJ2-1	CASSLPTSGGGYNEQFF	TGTGCCAGCAGCTTACCGACTAGCGGGGGGGGCTACAATGAGCAGTTCTTC
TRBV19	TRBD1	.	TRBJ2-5	CASSIGGTGDETQYF	TGTGCCAGTAGTATTGGCGGGACAGGGGATGAGACCCAGTACTTC
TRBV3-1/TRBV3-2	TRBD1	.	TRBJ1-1	CASSQRGQGHTEAFF	TGTGCCAGCAGCCAACGGGGACAGGGGCACACTGAAGCTTTCTTT
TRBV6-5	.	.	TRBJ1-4	CASSAERLMRKLFF	TGTGCCAGCAGCGCCGAGAGGCTAATGAGGAAACTGTTTTTT
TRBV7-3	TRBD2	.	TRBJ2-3	CASSPRPGGVPDTQYF	TGTGCCAGCAGCCCCCGGCCGGGGGGGGTTCCAGATACGCAGTATTTT
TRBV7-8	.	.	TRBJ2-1	CASSFNGEQFF	TGTGCCAGCAGCTTTAACGGGGAACAGTTCTTC
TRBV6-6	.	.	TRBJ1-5	CASNPRGGGSNQPQHF	TGTGCCAGCAACCCCCGAGGGGGGGGTAGCAATCAGCCCCAGCATTTT
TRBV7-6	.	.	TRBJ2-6	CASGGGSGANVLTF	TGTGCCAGCGGTGGAGGTTCTGGGGCCAACGTCCTGACTTTC
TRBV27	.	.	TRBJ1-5	CASSGGGSEQPQHF	TGTGCCAGCAGCGGGGGGGGGAGCGAACAGCCCCAGCATTTT
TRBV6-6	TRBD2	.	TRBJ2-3	CASSYSTGGGPDTQYF	TGTGCCAGCAGTTACTCCACGGGCGGGGGGCCCGATACGCAGTATTTT
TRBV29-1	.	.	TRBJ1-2	CSVGQGFSGYTF	TGCAGCGTTGGTCAGGGATTTTCAGGCTACACCTTC
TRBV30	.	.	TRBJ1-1	CAWSVGANTEAFF	TGTGCCTGGAGTGTAGGGGCGAACACTGAAGCTTTCTTT
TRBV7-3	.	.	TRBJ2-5	CASSLMGQQETQYF	TGTGCCAGCAGCTTAATGGGCCAGCAAGAGACCCAGTACTTC
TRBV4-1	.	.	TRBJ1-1	CASSQGHIMNTEAFF	TGCGCCAGCAGCCAAGGGCACATTATGAACACTGAAGCTTTCTTT
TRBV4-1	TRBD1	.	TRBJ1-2	CASSQDPQGAQGYGYTF	TGCGCCAGCAGCCAAGATCCACAGGGGGCGCAGGGCTATGGCTACACCTTC
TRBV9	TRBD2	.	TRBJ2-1	CASSVGNSGGYNEQFF	TGTGCCAGCAGCGTAGGTAATAGCGGGGGCTACAATGAGCAGTTCTTC
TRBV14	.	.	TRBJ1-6	CASSQAGVSPLHF	TGTGCCAGCAGCCAAGCCGGTGTTTCACCCCTCCACTTT
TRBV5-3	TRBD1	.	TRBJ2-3	CARSYPGTGPYTDTQYF	TGTGCCAGAAGCTACCCCGGGACAGGGCCTTACACAGATACGCAGTATTTT
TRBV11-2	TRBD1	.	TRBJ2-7	CASSLGRGRGLYEQYF	TGTGCCAGCAGCTTAGGGCGGGGCAGGGGGCTCTACGAGCAGTACTTC
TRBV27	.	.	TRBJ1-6	CASSLGARNSPLHF	TGTGCCAGCAGTCTGGGGGCGCGGAATTCACCCCTCCACTTT
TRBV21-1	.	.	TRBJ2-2	CASSKIGRASRTHNTGELFF	TGTGCCAGCAGCAAAATTGGGAGGGCTAGCAGGACTCATAACACCGGGGAGCTGTTTTTT
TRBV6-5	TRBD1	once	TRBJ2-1	CASSYSNQGAYNEQFF	TGTGCCAGCAGTTACTCGAATCAGGGGGCGTACAATGAGCAGTTCTTC
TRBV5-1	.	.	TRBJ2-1	CASSLETPDYNEQFF	TGCGCCAGCAGCTTGGAGACTCCAGATTACAATGAGCAGTTCTTC
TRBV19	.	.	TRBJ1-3	CASISGNTIYF	TGTGCCAGTATATCCGGAAACACCATATATTTT
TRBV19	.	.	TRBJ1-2	CASTGATAVHSIYGYTF	TGTGCCAGTACCGGTGCGACAGCCGTACATTCCATTTATGGCTACACCTTC
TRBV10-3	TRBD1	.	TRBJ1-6	CAISETAGTGGGRSPLHF	TGTGCCATCAGTGAGACAGCCGGGACAGGGGGTGGAAGATCACCCCTCCACTTT